Presented here are 23 T cell receptor beta chains from one specimen sequenced in a study of blood T cell repertoires in COVID-19. The data were produced by immunoSEQ multiplex PCR, yet TCRdb's version contains in-frame clones alone and is incomplete. The sample records roughly 450,000 clones, 90% being singletons. Sample: PBMCs or T cells enriched from blood (not recorded which). These receptors all stem from a man between 18 and 35 years old who had recovered from COVID-19.

V is TRBV27 and J is TRBJ2-1; D is perhaps TRBD2 (5 bases). The germline V gene encodes CDR1 MNHEY and CDR2 SMNVEV (reference sequence). The CDR3 totals 15 residues. V lost 2 bases to trimming and J lost 0 bases, with 8 bases between them. CDR3 DNA sequence: TGTGCCAGCAGTTTAGCGGAGGCCTCCTACAATGAGCAGTTCTTC. Amino acid sequence: CASSLAEASYNEQFF.

The chain recombines TRBV7-8 with TRBJ1-1; D ambiguous. Germline V gene lookup returns CDR1 SGHVS and CDR2 FQNEAQ. CDR3 length: 15 amino acids. V dropped 5 bases and J dropped 7 bases, with 20 bases sitting between them. CDR3 bases: TGTGCCAGCAGCGCCCCAGGACTGACACGAGGTGAAGCTTTCTTT. It specifies CASSAPGLTRGEAFF.

Written as DNA, the CDR3 is TGTGCCATCAGTGAGGACAGGGGGCAGGGAATAACTGAAGCTTTCTTT. Amino acid sequence: CAISEDRGQGITEAFF. The chain has TRBV10-3 and TRBJ1-1; 10 bases fit TRBD1. CDR1 is ENHRY, CDR2 SYGVKD, per germline. V gave up 2 bases and J gave up 5 bases; unmatched junction bases: 8. CDR3 length: 16 residues.

This clone has only a few counts. This sequence joins TRBV5-4 and TRBJ1-2; TRBD1 might be the D (6 bases). This CDR3 region has 14 residues. The V gene lost 0 bases and the J gene lost 5 bases, with 11 bases spanning the gap. CDR1 and CDR2 (germline): SGHNT, YYREEE (reference sequence). The DNA of the CDR3 is TGTGCCAGCAGCTTGGACAGGGAAGCGTATGGCTACACCTTC. This encodes CASSLDREAYGYTF.

The gene calls are TRBV7-9 and TRBJ1-5, with 7 bases lining up with TRBD1. The junction had 9 bases not matched to a gene; V was cut back by 5 bases and J by 5 bases. From germline, CDR1 is SEHNR and CDR2 FQNEAQ (reference sequence). The CDR3 is 15 amino acids. The CDR3 spells CASSPGDSNYQPQHF. CDR3 coding DNA: TGTGCCAGCAGCCCGGGGGACAGTAACTATCAGCCCCAGCATTTT.

The chain couples TRBV19 to TRBJ1-6; D is undetermined. Germline lookup yields CDR1 LNHDA and CDR2 SQIVND (reference sequence). The CDR3 contains 13 residues. Trimming cost V 3 bases and J 8 bases, with 8 bases left between them. CDR3 residues: CASSMKADSPLHF. DNA of the CDR3: TGTGCCAGTAGTATGAAGGCGGATTCACCCCTCCACTTT.

This chain uses TRBV7-9 with TRBJ1-3; D gene unclear. V lost 3 bases and J lost 1, with 4 bases in between. Germline CDR1 reads SEHNR; CDR2 reads FQNEAQ (reference sequence). CDR3 size: 13 residues. The CDR3 region is CASSLLSGNTIYF. The CDR3 DNA reads TGTGCCAGCAGCTTGCTATCTGGAAACACCATATATTTT.

The gene calls are TRBV5-1 and TRBJ2-7, with a tentative D call TRBD2 (6 bases). Germline V lookup: CDR1 SGHRS, CDR2 YFSETQ. V was trimmed by 0 bases and J by 1 base, leaving 11 bases between them. The CDR3 has 15 amino acids. This CDR3 is CASSLAAGRSYEQYF. CDR3 sequence (DNA): TGCGCCAGCAGCTTGGCGGCGGGAAGGTCCTACGAGCAGTACTTC. Based on the CDR3 plus reference TRBV5-1 and TRBJ2-7, the full variable domain is KAGVTQTPRYLIKTRGQQVTLSCSPISGHRSVSWYQQTPGQGLQFLFEYFSETQRNKGNFPGRFSGRQFSNSRSEMNVSTLELGDSALYLCASSLAAGRSYEQYFGPGTRLTVT.

The J gene is TRBJ1-2, the V gene TRBV2; tentative D call: TRBD1 (5 bases). The ends were cut back, 0 bases at V and 6 bases at J, with 17 bases in the middle. CDR1 SNHLY and CDR2 FYNNEI come from the germline V gene. The CDR3 has 16 residues. In DNA form, the CDR3 reads TGTGCCAGCAGTGAAGCGCTTCCGGGGGTGAAGGATGGCTACACCTTC. Translating gives CASSEALPGVKDGYTF.

The V call is TRBV3-1 (or the pseudogene TRBV3-2), the J call TRBJ2-7, with D possibly being TRBD2 (6 bases). The V and J ends lost 2 bases and 3 bases respectively, with 8 bases between them. This CDR3 contains 13 residues. From germline, CDR1 is LGHDT and CDR2 YNNKEL (reference sequence). CDR3 bases: TGTGCCAGCAGCCAAATGGAGGGCTACGAGCAGTACTTC. It translates to CASSQMEGYEQYF.

The J gene is TRBJ1-4, the V gene TRBV2; D may be TRBD1 (6 bases). Per the germline V gene, CDR1 is SNHLY and CDR2 is FYNNEI. Trimming shortened V by 4 bases and J by 8 bases, and 23 bases separated the two germline ends. The CDR3 sequence is 17 residues long. This CDR3 reads CASSGADSNGEGEKLFF. Written as DNA, the CDR3 is TGTGCCAGCAGTGGTGCGGACAGTAATGGTGAAGGGGAAAAACTGTTTTTT.

The chain couples TRBV27 to TRBJ2-7; 9 nucleotides line up with TRBD1. The CDR3 length is 11 residues. Unmatched junction bases numbered 2, after V lost 8 bases and J lost 6 bases. In germline, CDR1 is MNHEY, CDR2 SMNVEV (reference sequence). The CDR3: CASGTGSEQYF. Written as DNA, the CDR3 is TGTGCCAGCGGGACAGGGAGCGAGCAGTACTTC.

The chain recombines TRBV7-9 with TRBJ1-2, with D hard to call. CDR3 length: 16 residues. Germline CDR1 is SEHNR and CDR2 is FQNEAQ (reference sequence). V was pared by 5 bases and J by 2 bases, with 18 bases between. DNA for the CDR3: TGTGCCAGCAGCGACACCATCCCCCAGCTCAACTATGGCTACACCTTC. Translated: CASSDTIPQLNYGYTF.

The rearrangement uses TRBV28 and TRBJ1-2; 8 positions match TRBD1. The CDR3 runs 14 residues. The trim removed 6 bases at V and 2 bases at J, leaving 5 bases unmatched. CDR1 is MDHEN, CDR2 SYDVKM, per germline. CDR3 sequence: CASRRQGNNYGYTF. In nucleotides, the CDR3 is TGTGCCAGCAGACGACAGGGGAACAACTATGGCTACACCTTC.

The chain uses TRBV5-6 and TRBJ1-5; the D gene is possibly TRBD1 (5 bases). CDR3 length equals 14 residues. Germline V gives CDR1 SGHDT, CDR2 YYEEEE. V was clipped by 3 bases and J by 5 bases, with 12 bases between them. CDR3 amino acids: CASSSLGGDQPQHF. The CDR3 DNA reads TGTGCCAGCAGCTCCCTAGGAGGGGATCAGCCCCAGCATTTT.

The rearrangement links TRBV20-1 to TRBJ2-1; D possibly corresponds to TRBD2 (5 bases). The CDR3 has 11 amino acids. With 6 bases removed from V and 10 bases from J, the gap between germline ends came to 13 bases. From germline, CDR1 is DFQATT and CDR2 SNEGSKA (reference sequence). CDR3 coding DNA: TGCAGTGCAAAACCCTCGGGGGAGCAGTTCTTC. It specifies CSAKPSGEQFF.

This chain uses TRBV5-1 with TRBJ2-7; D possibly corresponds to TRBD2 (6 bases). V dropped 6 bases and J dropped 8 bases, with 21 bases sitting between them. This CDR3 is built from 14 residues. The germline V gene has CDR1 SGHRS and CDR2 YFSETQ. The CDR3 region is CASTSGTTGDKQYF. Here the CDR3 DNA reads TGCGCCAGCACCTCAGGTACAACGGGGGATAAGCAGTACTTC.

Note on this clone: The sample holds other DNA sequences that translate to the same CDR3. The chain is built from TRBV4-2 and TRBJ2-3; 11 bases agree with TRBD1. The J segment lost 1 base and the V segment lost 6 bases, leaving 3 bases of the junction unmatched. The CDR3 length is 15 residues. Per germline, CDR1 LGHNA and CDR2 YNFKEQ. The CDR3 bases are TGTGCCAGCAGTCAGGGACAGGGGGGCACAGATACGCAGTATTTT. Amino acid sequence: CASSQGQGGTDTQYF.

V is TRBV5-1 and J is TRBJ1-2; D is possibly TRBD1 (6 bases). Germline V CDR1 and CDR2: SGHRS, YFSETQ. CDR3 length: 15 amino acids. Trimming took 0 bases from V and 6 from J, leaving 15 bases between them. CDR3 DNA sequence: TGCGCCAGCAGCTTGGGGGGGCGCTTTACGAATGGCTACACCTTC. It is translated as CASSLGGRFTNGYTF.

The rearrangement uses TRBV11-2 and TRBJ2-7, with 10 bases matching TRBD1. Looked up from germline, CDR1 is SGHAT and CDR2 is FQNNGV. With 5 bases clipped from V and 9 bases from J, the junction kept 4 bases outside the gene matches. CDR3 length: 12 amino acids. Here the CDR3 DNA reads TGTGCCAGCAGCCCCGGGACAGGGGTGCAGTACTTC. Translated, it gives CASSPGTGVQYF.

The rearrangement joins TRBV7-9 to TRBJ1-1; 8 nucleotides match TRBD1. This CDR3 spans 14 amino acids. Trimming took 6 bases from V and 6 from J; bases not matched to a gene: 9. Germline V gene data show CDR1 as SEHNR and CDR2 as FQNEAQ (reference sequence). CDR3: CASSLDRGISEAFF. The CDR3 nucleotides read TGTGCCAGCAGTCTTGACAGGGGAATCTCTGAAGCTTTCTTT. The variable domain in full, with the rest retrieved from reference TRBV7-9 and TRBJ1-1, is DTGVSQNPRHKITKRGQNVTFRCDPISEHNRLYWYRQTLGQGPEFLTYFQNEAQLEKSRLLSDRFSAERPKGSFSTLEIQRTEQGDSAMYLCASSLDRGISEAFFGQGTRLTVV.

This clone has just a few counts. V gene TRBV11-2 combines with J gene TRBJ1-5, with 9 bases aligning to TRBD1. V trimming: 5 bases; J trimming: 8 bases; junction bases outside the gene matches: 4. The CDR3 is 13 amino acids. The germline V gene has CDR1 SGHAT and CDR2 FQNNGV. The CDR3 loop is CASSADRGEPQHF. For the CDR3, the DNA is TGTGCCAGCAGCGCGGACAGGGGTGAGCCCCAGCATTTT.

This clone was detected once. The chain employs TRBV5-1 and TRBJ2-5; 9 bases match TRBD1. Germline CDR1 is SGHRS and CDR2 is YFSETQ. With V trimmed by 5 bases and J by 2 bases, 4 bases remained unmatched. CDR3 length: 14 amino acids. CDR3 nucleotide sequence: TGCGCCAGCAGTCAAGGGACAGGGCAAGAGACCCAGTACTTC. Protein: CASSQGTGQETQYF.